This TCR beta chain was observed in a study of blood T cell repertoires in COVID-19. Overall study: In each case, the material was cDNA or gDNA derived from T cells, B-cell-depleted T cells, or PBMCs.

CDR3 length equals 14 residues. From germline, CDR1 is SGHDT and CDR2 YYEEEE. V lost 4 bases, J lost 4 bases, and 2 bases stayed unmatched. Participant age was roughly 18 to 89 years, and participants resided in about two dozen US areas. Cohort placement rested on clinical history that participants reported themselves. In the source study's methods: Amplifying reference gene primers gave estimates of nucleated cell counts. Repertoires were generated with immunoSEQ multiplex PCR, while TCRdb's copy carries only in-frame clones and drops some. V and J calls and clone size follow that table, whereas D and trimming were derived from the DNA. The data contain hundreds of thousands of clones, over 75% of them singletons.

The TCR sequence derives from a woman aged 60 to 75 who had recovered from COVID-19. The specimen sequenced was PBMCs or T cells enriched from blood (not recorded which). This chain links TRBV5-6 with TRBJ1-5; TRBD1 aligns across 10 bases. DNA of the CDR3: TGTGCCAGCAGCCGGACAGGGGGAAATCAGCCCCAGCATTTT. Its protein product is CASSRTGGNQPQHF.